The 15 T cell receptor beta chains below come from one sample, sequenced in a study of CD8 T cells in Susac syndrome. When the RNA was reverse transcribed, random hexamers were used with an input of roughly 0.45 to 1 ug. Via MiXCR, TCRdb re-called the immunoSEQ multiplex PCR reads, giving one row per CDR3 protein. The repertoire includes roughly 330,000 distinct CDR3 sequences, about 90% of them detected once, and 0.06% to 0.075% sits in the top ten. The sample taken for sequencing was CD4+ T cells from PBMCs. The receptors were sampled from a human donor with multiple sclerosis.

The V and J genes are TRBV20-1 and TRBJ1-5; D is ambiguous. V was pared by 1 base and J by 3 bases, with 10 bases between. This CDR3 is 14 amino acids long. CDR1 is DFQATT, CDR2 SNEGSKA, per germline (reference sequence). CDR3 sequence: CSARGGGFNQPQHF. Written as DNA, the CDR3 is TGCAGTGCTAGAGGCGGCGGATTCAATCAGCCCCAGCATTTT.

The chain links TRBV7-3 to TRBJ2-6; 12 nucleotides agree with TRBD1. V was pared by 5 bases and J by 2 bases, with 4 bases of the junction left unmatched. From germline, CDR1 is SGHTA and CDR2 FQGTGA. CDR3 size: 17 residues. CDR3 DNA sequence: TGTGCCAGCAGCCCGGGACAGGGGGCACCTGGGGCCAACGTCCTGACTTTC. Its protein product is CASSPGQGAPGANVLTF.

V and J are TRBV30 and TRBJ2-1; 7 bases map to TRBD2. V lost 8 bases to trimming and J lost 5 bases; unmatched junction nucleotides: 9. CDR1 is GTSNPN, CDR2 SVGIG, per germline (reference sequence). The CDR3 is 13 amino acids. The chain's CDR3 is CAGMTGTNNEQFF. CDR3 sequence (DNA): TGTGCCGGCATGACCGGGACTAACAATGAGCAGTTCTTC. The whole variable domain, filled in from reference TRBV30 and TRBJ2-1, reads SQTIHQWPATLVQPVGSPLSLECTVEGTSNPNLYWYRQAAGRGLQLLFYSVGIGQISSEVPQNLSASRPQDRQFILSSKKLLLSDSGFYLCAGMTGTNNEQFFGPGTRLTVL.

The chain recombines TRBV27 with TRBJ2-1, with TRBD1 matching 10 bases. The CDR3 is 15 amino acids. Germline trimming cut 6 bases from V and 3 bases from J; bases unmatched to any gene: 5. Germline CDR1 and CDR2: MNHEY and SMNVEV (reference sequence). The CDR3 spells CASSLRDRGYNEQFF. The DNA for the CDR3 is TGTGCCAGCAGCTTACGGGACAGGGGCTACAATGAGCAGTTCTTC.

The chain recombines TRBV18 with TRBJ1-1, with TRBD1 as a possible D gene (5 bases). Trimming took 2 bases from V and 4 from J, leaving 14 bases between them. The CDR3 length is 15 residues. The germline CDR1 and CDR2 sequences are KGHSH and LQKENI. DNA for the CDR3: TGTGCCAGCTCACCATTTGGGGCCGAGGGCACTGAAGCTTTCTTT. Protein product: CASSPFGAEGTEAFF. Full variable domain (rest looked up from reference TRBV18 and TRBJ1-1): NAGVMQNPRHLVRRRGQEARLRCSPMKGHSHVYWYRQLPEEGLKFMVYLQKENIIDESGMPKERFSAEFPKEGPSILRIQQVVRGDSAAYFCASSPFGAEGTEAFFGQGTRLTVV.

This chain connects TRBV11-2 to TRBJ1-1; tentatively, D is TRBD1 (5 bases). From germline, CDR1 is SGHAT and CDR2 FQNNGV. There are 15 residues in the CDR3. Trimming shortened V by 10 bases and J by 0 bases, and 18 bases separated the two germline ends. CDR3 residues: CATSGRINMNTEAFF. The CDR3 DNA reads TGTGCCACCTCGGGACGGATAAACATGAACACTGAAGCTTTCTTT.

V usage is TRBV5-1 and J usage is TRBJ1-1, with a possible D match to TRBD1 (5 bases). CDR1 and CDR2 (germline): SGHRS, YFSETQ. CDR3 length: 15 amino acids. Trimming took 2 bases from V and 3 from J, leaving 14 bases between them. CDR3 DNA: TGCGCCAGCAGCTTAACCGGGACTCCTGACACTGAAGCTTTCTTT. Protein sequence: CASSLTGTPDTEAFF. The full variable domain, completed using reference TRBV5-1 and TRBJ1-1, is KAGVTQTPRYLIKTRGQQVTLSCSPISGHRSVSWYQQTPGQGLQFLFEYFSETQRNKGNFPGRFSGRQFSNSRSEMNVSTLELGDSALYLCASSLTGTPDTEAFFGQGTRLTVV.

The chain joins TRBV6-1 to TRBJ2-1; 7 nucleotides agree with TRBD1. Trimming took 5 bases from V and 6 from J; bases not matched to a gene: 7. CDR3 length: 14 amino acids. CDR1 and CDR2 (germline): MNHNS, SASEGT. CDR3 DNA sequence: TGTGCCAGCAGTATTGGGACAGTGATCAATGAGCAGTTCTTC. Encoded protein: CASSIGTVINEQFF.

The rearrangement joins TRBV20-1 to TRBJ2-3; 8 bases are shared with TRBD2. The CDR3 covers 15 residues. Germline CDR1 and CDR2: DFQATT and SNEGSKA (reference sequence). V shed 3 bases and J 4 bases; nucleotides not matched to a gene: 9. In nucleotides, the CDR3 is TGCAGTGCTAGGAGGCCTAGCGGGTGGGCAGATACGCAGTATTTT. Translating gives CSARRPSGWADTQYF.

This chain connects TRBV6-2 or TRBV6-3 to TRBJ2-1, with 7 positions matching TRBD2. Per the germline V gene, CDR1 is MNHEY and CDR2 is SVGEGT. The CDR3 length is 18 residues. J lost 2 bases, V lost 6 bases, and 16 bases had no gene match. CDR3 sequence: CASRPAGPPSGTYNEQFF. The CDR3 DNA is TGTGCCAGCAGACCAGCTGGTCCGCCTAGCGGAACCTACAATGAGCAGTTCTTC.

This CDR3 reads CASSPASVNSYEQYF. CDR3 nucleotides: TGTGCCAGCTCACCAGCGTCTGTGAACTCCTACGAGCAGTACTTC. The chain recombines TRBV18 with TRBJ2-7; D unresolved. CDR1 and CDR2 (germline): KGHSH, LQKENI. The CDR3 consists of 15 residues. V dropped 2 bases and J dropped 0 bases, with 11 bases sitting between them.

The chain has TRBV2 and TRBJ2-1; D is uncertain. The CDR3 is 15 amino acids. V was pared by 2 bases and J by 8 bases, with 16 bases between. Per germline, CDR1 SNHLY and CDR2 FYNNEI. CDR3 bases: TGTGCCAGCAGTGAATATTCCCCTAGTTTCGATGAGCAGTTCTTC. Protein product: CASSEYSPSFDEQFF.

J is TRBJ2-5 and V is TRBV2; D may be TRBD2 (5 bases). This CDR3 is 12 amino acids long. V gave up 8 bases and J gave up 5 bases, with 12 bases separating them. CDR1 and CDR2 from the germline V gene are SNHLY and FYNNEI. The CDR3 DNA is TGTGCCAGCCAAAAGGAGGAGGAGACCCAGTACTTC. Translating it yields CASQKEEETQYF.

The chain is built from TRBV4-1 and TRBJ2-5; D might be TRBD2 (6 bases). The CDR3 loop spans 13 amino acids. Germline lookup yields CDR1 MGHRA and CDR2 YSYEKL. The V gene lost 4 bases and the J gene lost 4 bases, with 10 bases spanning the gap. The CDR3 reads CASSLLARETQYF. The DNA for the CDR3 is TGCGCCAGCAGCCTACTAGCTAGAGAGACCCAGTACTTC.

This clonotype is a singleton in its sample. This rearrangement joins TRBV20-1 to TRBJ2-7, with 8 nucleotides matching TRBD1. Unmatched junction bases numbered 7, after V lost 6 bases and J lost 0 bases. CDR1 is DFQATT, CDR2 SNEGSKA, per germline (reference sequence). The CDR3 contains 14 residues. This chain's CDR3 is CSANDRGPSYEQYF. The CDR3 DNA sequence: TGCAGTGCAAACGACAGGGGCCCCTCCTACGAGCAGTACTTC.